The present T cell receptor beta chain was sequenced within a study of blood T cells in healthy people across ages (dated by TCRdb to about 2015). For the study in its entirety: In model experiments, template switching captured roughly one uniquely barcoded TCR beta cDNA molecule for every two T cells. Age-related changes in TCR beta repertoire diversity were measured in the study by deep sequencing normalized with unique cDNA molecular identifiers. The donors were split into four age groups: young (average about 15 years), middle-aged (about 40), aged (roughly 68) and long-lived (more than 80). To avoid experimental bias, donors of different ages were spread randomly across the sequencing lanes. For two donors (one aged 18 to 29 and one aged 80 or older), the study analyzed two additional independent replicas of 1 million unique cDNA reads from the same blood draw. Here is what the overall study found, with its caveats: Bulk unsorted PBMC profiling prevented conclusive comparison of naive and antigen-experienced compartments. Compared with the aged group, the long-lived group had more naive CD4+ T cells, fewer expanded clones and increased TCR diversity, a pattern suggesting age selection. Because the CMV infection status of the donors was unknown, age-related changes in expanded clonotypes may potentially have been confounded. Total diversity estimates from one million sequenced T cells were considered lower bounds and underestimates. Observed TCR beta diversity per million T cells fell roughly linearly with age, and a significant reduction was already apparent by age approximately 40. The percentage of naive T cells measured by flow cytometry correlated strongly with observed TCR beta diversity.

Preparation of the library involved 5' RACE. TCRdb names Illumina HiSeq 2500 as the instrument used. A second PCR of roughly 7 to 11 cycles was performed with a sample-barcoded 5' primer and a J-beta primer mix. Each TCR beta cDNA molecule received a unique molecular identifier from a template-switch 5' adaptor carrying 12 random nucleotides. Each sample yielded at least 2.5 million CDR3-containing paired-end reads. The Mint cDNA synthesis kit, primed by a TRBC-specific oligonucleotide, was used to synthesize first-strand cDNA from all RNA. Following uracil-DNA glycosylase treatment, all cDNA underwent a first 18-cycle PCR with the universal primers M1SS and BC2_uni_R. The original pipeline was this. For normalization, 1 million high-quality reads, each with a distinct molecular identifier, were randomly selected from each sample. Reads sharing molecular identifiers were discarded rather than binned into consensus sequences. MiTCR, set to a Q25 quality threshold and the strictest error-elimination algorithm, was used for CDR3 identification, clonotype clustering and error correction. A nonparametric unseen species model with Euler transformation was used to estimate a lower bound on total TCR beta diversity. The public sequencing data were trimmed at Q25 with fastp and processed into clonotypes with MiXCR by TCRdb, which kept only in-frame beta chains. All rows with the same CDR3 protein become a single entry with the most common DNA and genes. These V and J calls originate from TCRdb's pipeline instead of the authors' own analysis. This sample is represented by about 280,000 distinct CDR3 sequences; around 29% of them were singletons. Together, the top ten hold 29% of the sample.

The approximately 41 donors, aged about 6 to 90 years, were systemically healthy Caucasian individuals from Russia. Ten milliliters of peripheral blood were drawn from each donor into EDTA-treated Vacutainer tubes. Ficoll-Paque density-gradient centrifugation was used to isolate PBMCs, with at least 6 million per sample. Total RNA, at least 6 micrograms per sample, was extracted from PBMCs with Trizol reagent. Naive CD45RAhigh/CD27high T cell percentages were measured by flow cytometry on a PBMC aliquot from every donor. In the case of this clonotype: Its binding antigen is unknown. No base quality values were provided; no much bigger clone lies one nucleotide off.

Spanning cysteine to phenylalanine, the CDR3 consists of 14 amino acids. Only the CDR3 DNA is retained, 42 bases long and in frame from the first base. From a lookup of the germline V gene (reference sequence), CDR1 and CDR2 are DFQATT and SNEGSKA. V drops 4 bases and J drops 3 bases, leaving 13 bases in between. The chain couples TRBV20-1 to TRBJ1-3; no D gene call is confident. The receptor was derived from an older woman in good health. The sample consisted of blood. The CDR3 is CSAKGPNGGNTIYF. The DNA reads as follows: TGCAGTGCTAAAGGACCCAACGGTGGAAACACCATATATTTT.